This TCR beta chain was sequenced for a study of CD8+ T cells in alopecia areata. Study information: Each of the treated patients was given oral tofacitinib, 5 to 10 mg twice daily, for moderate-to-severe alopecia areata. Patients remained on tofacitinib for 6 to 18 months and then went 6 months without it. Severity of treated patients was scored by affected scalp percentage. Notes on the study in general: Against the mouse data, patients shared TCRs less clearly, possibly for HLA reasons.

Extracted from the samples, RNA was reverse transcribed into cDNA to serve as the sequencing template. Repertoires were generated with immunoSEQ multiplex PCR, while TCRdb's copy carries only in-frame clones and drops some. This sample yields 190,000 or so clones, of which around 60% are seen a single time; around 13% belongs to the top ten. Germline V gene sequence: CDR1 SNHLY, CDR2 FYNNEI. Between the trimmed V and J ends, which lost 6 bases and 0 bases, there was a span of 12 bases. This CDR3 has 15 amino acids. Stated treatment: oral pan-JAK inhibitor, 5-10 mg twice daily. This clone was picked up a small number of times. What it recognizes is unknown.

This receptor was obtained from a human donor with alopecia areata. V is TRBV2 and J is TRBJ1-5, with TRBD1 as a possible D gene (6 bases). Sample: CD8+ T cells sorted from blood, taken at week 24, from a patient treated with tofacitinib. CDR3 region: CASSRQAYSNQPQHF. Written as DNA, the CDR3 is TGTGCCAGCAGCAGACAGGCTTATAGCAATCAGCCCCAGCATTTT.